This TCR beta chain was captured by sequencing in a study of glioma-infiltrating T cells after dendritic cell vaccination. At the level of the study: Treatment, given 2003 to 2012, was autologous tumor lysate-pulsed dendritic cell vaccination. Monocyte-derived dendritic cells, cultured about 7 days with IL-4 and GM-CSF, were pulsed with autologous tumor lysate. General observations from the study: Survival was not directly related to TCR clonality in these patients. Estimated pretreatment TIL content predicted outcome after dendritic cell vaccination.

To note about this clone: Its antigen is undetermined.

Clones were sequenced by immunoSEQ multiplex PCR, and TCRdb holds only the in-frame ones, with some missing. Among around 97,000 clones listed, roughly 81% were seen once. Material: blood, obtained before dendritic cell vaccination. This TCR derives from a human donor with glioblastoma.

CDR3 DNA: TGTGCCAGCAGCTTAGCTCAAGGGAGGGTAGGGGAGACCCAGTACTTC. The encoded protein is CASSLAQGRVGETQYF. This chain joins TRBV7-2 and TRBJ2-5; 7 bases agree with TRBD2. From germline, CDR1 is SGHTA and CDR2 FQGNSA. After removal of 0 bases from V and 5 bases from J, the junction contained 9 bases not matched to a gene. The CDR3 totals 16 residues.